These 27 T cell receptor beta chains were sequenced from one sample in a study of tumor-infiltrating lymphocytes in primary liver carcinoma. Making TCR beta cDNA involved around 520 ng total RNA and a constant-region primer. Three-round nested multiplex PCR performed with slightly modified ARM-PCR produced the TCR beta libraries. PCR rounds one and two used TRBV1-TRBV30 forward primers with a C-beta reverse primer for 10 cycles each. TCRdb reprocessed the multiplex PCR reads via MiXCR and lists one record per CDR3 protein. The sample contains some 94,000 distinct CDR3 sequences, 55% to 70% of which appear only once. Co-extraction of both nucleic acids (RNA and DNA) used about 18-31 mg of unsorted bulk tissue. The source material was liver tumor tissue from sampling region 5. Noted subset: tumor region T5, tumor centre. All receptors come from a woman aged 60-75 years with primary liver carcinoma and hepatitis B virus infection.

Remarks on this clonotype: A junction end diverges from the germline sequence, so it may reflect a read error. The chain has TRBV6-5 and TRBJ1-1; D not resolved. Germline V lookup: CDR1 MNHEY, CDR2 SVGAGI. The CDR3 covers 13 residues. CDR3 residues: CARSYEVSTEAFF. The DNA for the CDR3 is TGTGCCAGGAGTTACGAAGTGAGCACTGAAGCTTTCTTT.

A remark on this clonotype: A read error may be the cause here, since a much bigger clone is one base away. The missing conserved phenylalanine or tryptophan at the end of this CDR3 makes a read error likely. The chain has TRBV30 and TRBJ2-2, with D unresolved. Trimming cost V 2 bases and J 5 bases, with 9 bases left between them. The germline V gene encodes CDR1 GTSNPN and CDR2 SVGIG (reference sequence). The CDR3 has 13 residues. CDR3 DNA sequence: TGTGCCTGGAGTCCCTCAGAGACCGGGGAGCTGTTTGTT. Its protein is CAWSPSETGELFV.

Comments on this clonotype: Possible read error: a much larger clone is one base away. This chain joins TRBV5-1 and TRBJ2-5; weak D call: TRBD2 (5 bases). This CDR3 comprises 15 residues. V shed 6 bases and J shed 9 bases, with 24 bases lying between them. From germline, CDR1 is SGHRS and CDR2 YFSETQ. The chain's CDR3 is CASTQPSGPEEAQYF. Written as DNA, the CDR3 is TGCGCCAGCACCCAACCTTCCGGGCCGGAGGAGGCCCAGTACTTC.

With respect to this clonotype: One end of the junction does not line up with germline, which may come from a read error. V gene TRBV5-6 combines with J gene TRBJ2-5; 10 bases agree with TRBD2. The CDR3 spans 17 residues. Germline V gene data show CDR1 as SGHDT and CDR2 as YYEEEE. The CDR3 nucleotides read TGTGCCAGCCGCTTGAATATCGGTCTAGCGGGAGCAGAGACCCAGTACTTC. The encoded protein is CASRLNIGLAGAETQYF.

The V gene is TRBV6-1, the J gene TRBJ2-5; possibly TRBD2 for D (6 bases). V gave up 3 bases and J gave up 2 bases, with 22 bases separating them. Germline CDR1 and CDR2: MNHNS and SASEGT. CDR3 length: 18 residues. CDR3 DNA: TGTGCCAGCAGTGATTTTTGGAGGGCCGGTTTGCCTCAAGAGACCCAGTACTTC. Its protein product is CASSDFWRAGLPQETQYF.

Turning to this clonotype: Compared with germline, one end of the junction differs, possibly owing to a read error. V and J are TRBV11-2 and TRBJ2-1; the D is unclear. This CDR3 spans 17 amino acids. Germline loops: CDR1 SGHAT, CDR2 FQNNGV. The CDR3 DNA reads as TGTGCCGGCAACTTTACCCCACAGAGGAGCTCCTACAATGTGCAGTTCTTC. Translation: CAGNFTPQRSSYNVQFF.

Worth noting for this clonotype: Being one base from a much bigger clone, this may be a read error. The chain couples TRBV29-1 to TRBJ2-1, with 7 bases matching TRBD2. Germline loops: CDR1 SQVTM, CDR2 ANQGSEA. There are 16 residues in the CDR3. CDR3 sequence: CIVADPTSELYNEQFF. The DNA of the CDR3 is TGCATCGTTGCAGACCCCACTAGCGAACTATACAATGAGCAGTTCTTC.

Points on this clonotype: One end of the junction is discordant with germline, which a read error may explain. This chain links TRBV11-1 with TRBJ1-2, with D perhaps TRBD1 (5 bases). The V gene's germline CDR1 is SGHAT and CDR2 FQDESV (reference sequence). There are 12 residues in the CDR3. The CDR3 loop is CTSSQGRRSCTF. The CDR3 DNA reads as TGTACCAGCAGCCAGGGACGTCGGAGCTGCACCTTC.

The chain recombines TRBV12-3 or TRBV12-4 with TRBJ2-3, with 9 nucleotides matching TRBD2. The CDR3 consists of 15 residues. V dropped 7 bases and J dropped 3; count of bases not matched to a gene: 8. As DNA, the CDR3 is TGTGCCAGCACCACAGTAGCGGGAGAGACAGATACGCAGTATTTT. Translating it yields CASTTVAGETDTQYF.

In this sample, this clonotype turned up a few times. This may be a read error: a much more frequent sequence differs by one nucleotide. The V call is TRBV6-6, the J call TRBJ1-2, with D possibly matching TRBD1 (6 bases). This CDR3 has 14 residues. CDR1 MNHNY and CDR2 SVGAGI come from the germline V gene (reference sequence). The CDR3 DNA sequence: TGTGCCAACAGTCGGGGACACCTGAACTATGGCTACACCTTC. As protein: CANSRGHLNYGYTF.

The CDR3 DNA sequence: TGTGCCAGCAGGCCGTGTACTAGCACAGATACACAATATTTT. Encoded protein: CASRPCTSTDTQYF. The chain is built from TRBV11-2 and TRBJ2-3; perhaps TRBD2 as D (6 bases). V was trimmed by 6 bases and J by 15 bases, leaving 25 bases between them. The CDR3 runs 14 residues. CDR1 SGHAT and CDR2 FQNNGV come from the germline V gene.

Turning to this clonotype: At one end the junction does not follow the germline gene, possibly because of a read error. The rearrangement links TRBV2 to TRBJ2-5, with unresolved D. This CDR3 region has 14 residues. CDR1 and CDR2 from the germline V gene are SNHLY and FYNNEI. This chain's CDR3 is CASGERQLQETQYF. The CDR3 DNA reads TGTGCCAGCGGTGAACGGCAGCTTCAAGAGACCCAGTACTTC.

With regard to this clonotype: A junction boundary mismatches the germline segment, possibly from a read error. The J gene is TRBJ2-4, the V gene TRBV11-2; no clear D. The V gene's germline CDR1 is SGHAT and CDR2 FQNNGV. This CDR3 contains 17 residues. CDR3 region: CPSSPRSWLIAKNIQYF. CDR3 DNA: TGTCCCAGCAGCCCCCGGTCATGGTTGATAGCCAAAAACATTCAGTACTTC.

As concerns this clonotype: Because the CDR3 is missing its conserved closing phenylalanine or tryptophan, this is likely a read error. The rearrangement joins TRBV29-1 to TRBJ2-2, with a weak D call TRBD2 (6 bases). Germline loops: CDR1 SQVTM, CDR2 ANQGSEA. There are 13 residues in the CDR3. CDR3 DNA sequence: TGCAGCGTGGATAGGAGGCCAACCGGGGGGCTGTTTCTT. Protein sequence: CSVDRRPTGGLFL.

With regard to this clonotype: A clone one base away is much larger, so this may be a read error. The missing conserved phenylalanine or tryptophan at the end of this CDR3 makes a read error likely. The rearrangement uses TRBV28 and TRBJ1-1; D is ambiguous. Per the germline V gene, CDR1 is MDHEN and CDR2 is SYDVKM. CDR3 length equals 15 residues. V was shortened by 2 bases and J by 1 base, with 11 bases between the two germline ends. CDR3 coding DNA: TGTGCCAGCAGTTTAGGGCAGAGCGGGAACACTGAAGCTTTCTCT. Residues: CASSLGQSGNTEAFS.

The chain employs TRBV11-2 and TRBJ2-7, with D maybe TRBD2 (5 bases). Germline loops: CDR1 SGHAT, CDR2 FQNNGV. Trimming cost V 0 bases and J 5 bases, with 14 bases left between them. This CDR3 spans 15 amino acids. CDR3 protein: CASSLDRTGEHEQYF. The DNA of the CDR3 is TGTGCCAGCAGCTTAGATAGGACTGGGGAGCACGAGCAGTACTTC.

This clonotype was seen only a few times. This could be a read error, since a much larger clone is one nucleotide away. The rearrangement joins TRBV29-1 to TRBJ2-2; no clear D. This CDR3 has 11 residues. V was pared by 6 bases and J by 3 bases, with 5 bases between. Germline CDR1 SQVTM, CDR2 ANQGSEA. CDR3 DNA: TGCAGCGTCAAAGACACCGGGGAGCTGTTTTTT. Translation gives CSVKDTGELFF.

Regarding this clonotype: At one end the junction does not follow the germline gene, possibly because of a read error. The chain carries TRBV29-1 and TRBJ2-1; D is undetermined. Germline lookup yields CDR1 SQVTM and CDR2 ANQGSEA. This CDR3 contains 14 residues. This CDR3 reads CSVGSSRSYSEQFF. For the CDR3, the DNA is TGCAGCGTTGGCAGCTCCCGGTCCTACAGTGAGCAGTTCTTC.

Remarks on this clonotype: Relative to the germline gene, one junction end is altered; a read error may explain this. The chain carries TRBV12-3 or TRBV12-4 and TRBJ2-5, with TRBD2 matching 13 bases. There are 17 residues in the CDR3. CDR3 amino acids: CTSSLGGLAGLREIQYF. CDR3 bases: TGTACCAGCAGCTTAGGGGGACTAGCGGGACTACGGGAGATCCAGTACTTC.

This clonotype is large within its sample. The CDR3 DNA follows: TGTGCCAGCAGCTTAGACACAGAGACCCAGTACTTC. Translated, it gives CASSLDTETQYF. The J gene is TRBJ2-5, the V gene TRBV11-3; D call uncertain. The CDR3 spans 12 residues. Germline-derived CDR1 and CDR2 are SGHNT and YENEEA. The V and J ends lost 0 bases and 4 bases respectively, with 3 bases between them.

This clonotype was counted a few times. V usage is TRBV28 and J usage is TRBJ1-1, with D possibly being TRBD1 (5 bases). The V and J ends lost 6 bases and 6 bases respectively, with 8 bases between them. This CDR3 spans 11 amino acids. Germline V gene data show CDR1 as MDHEN and CDR2 as SYDVKM. The CDR3 DNA sequence: TGTGCCAGCAGGAAGGGGTCTGAAGCTTTCTTT. Protein product: CASRKGSEAFF.

Comment on this clonotype: One end of the junction varies from germline; a read error may be responsible. The rearrangement links TRBV18 to TRBJ1-1, with D hard to call. The germline V gene encodes CDR1 KGHSH and CDR2 LQKENI. This CDR3 is 16 amino acids long. In DNA, the CDR3 is TGTGTCAGCTCACCACCGTCTCGGGGATCGAACACTGAAGCTTTCTTT. Translation gives CVSSPPSRGSNTEAFF.

About this clonotype: Without the conserved terminal phenylalanine or tryptophan, this CDR3 likely stems from a read error. This chain uses TRBV11-2 with TRBJ2-7; D unresolved. Germline loops: CDR1 SGHAT, CDR2 FQNNGV. V lost 5 bases and J lost 4, with 9 bases in between. CDR3 size: 12 residues. Here the CDR3 DNA reads TGTGCCAGCAGCGCAGGTTCATACGAGCAGTACTTA. This encodes CASSAGSYEQYL.

With respect to this clonotype: Being one base from a much bigger clone, this may be a read error. The rearrangement joins TRBV13 to TRBJ1-1; maybe TRBD1 (6 bases). The CDR3 is 15 residues long. Trimming took 1 base from V and 1 from J, leaving 10 bases between them. Germline CDR1 and CDR2: PRHDT and FYEKMQ (reference sequence). The CDR3 sequence: CASSLDKTGNTEAFF. The DNA of the CDR3 is TGTGCCAGCAGCTTAGATAAGACAGGGAACACTGAAGCTTTCTTT.

Details on this clonotype: A junction boundary mismatches the germline segment, possibly from a read error. The CDR3 nucleotides read TGTGCCAACAGTTACTACCATGGCATGTTTTTT. Amino acids: CANSYYHGMFF. The chain has TRBV6-1 and TRBJ1-4; D remains ambiguous. This CDR3 has 11 amino acids. Germline values: CDR1 MNHNS, CDR2 SASEGT.

This clonotype was found once. One end of the junction varies from germline; a read error may be responsible. V and J are TRBV11-3 and TRBJ2-3; tentatively, D is TRBD2 (5 bases). Germline loops: CDR1 SGHNT, CDR2 YENEEA. The CDR3 sequence is 15 residues long. The CDR3 sequence: CASSLVPGGTNTQYF. The CDR3 bases are TGTGCCAGCAGCCTAGTGCCAGGAGGCACAAATACGCAGTACTTT.

The J gene is TRBJ2-6, the V gene TRBV12-3 or TRBV12-4, with D uncertain. CDR3 length: 15 residues. Trimming took off 2 bases at V and 2 bases at J, with 7 bases between the two ends. Here the CDR3 reads CASSLRKAGANVLTF. DNA for the CDR3: TGTGCCAGCAGTTTAAGAAAGGCTGGGGCCAACGTCCTGACTTTC.